This entry concerns a single T cell receptor (beta chain). Its antigen is unidentified. Template-switch 5'RACE cDNA synthesis added a 10-nucleotide unique molecular identifier. Via MiXCR, TCRdb re-called the 5' RACE reads, giving one row per CDR3 protein. The sample records approximately 48,000 distinct CDR3 sequences, over 9.5% being singletons. The CDR3 contains 14 residues. After removal of 0 bases from V and 10 bases from J, the junction contained 3 bases not matched to a gene. In germline, CDR1 is SGHTA, CDR2 FQGNSA. The data derive from a study of neurological immune-mediated disorders. The time point: longitudinal time-point 3. The unsorted libraries were prepared from 2 million PBMCs (stored at -80 C). Study-wide results and caveats: HTLV-1-associated myelopathy led in TCR clonal expansion, while multiple sclerosis ranked lowest, below healthy controls.

The sequencing sample was made of PBMCs. The V gene is TRBV7-2, the J gene TRBJ2-1; 10 positions match TRBD2. The sequence came from a male donor with HTLV-1-associated myelopathy (HAM/TSP). CDR3 coding DNA: TGTACCAGCAGCTTAGCTAGCGGGGGGAGGGAGCAGTTCTTC. As protein: CTSSLASGGREQFF. Together with reference TRBV7-2 and TRBJ2-1, the CDR3 gives the full variable domain: GAGVSQSPSNKVTEKGKDVELRCDPISGHTALYWYRQSLGQGLEFLIYFQGNSAPDKSGLPSDRFSAERTGGSVSTLTIQRTQQEDSAVYLCTSSLASGGREQFFGPGTRLTVL.